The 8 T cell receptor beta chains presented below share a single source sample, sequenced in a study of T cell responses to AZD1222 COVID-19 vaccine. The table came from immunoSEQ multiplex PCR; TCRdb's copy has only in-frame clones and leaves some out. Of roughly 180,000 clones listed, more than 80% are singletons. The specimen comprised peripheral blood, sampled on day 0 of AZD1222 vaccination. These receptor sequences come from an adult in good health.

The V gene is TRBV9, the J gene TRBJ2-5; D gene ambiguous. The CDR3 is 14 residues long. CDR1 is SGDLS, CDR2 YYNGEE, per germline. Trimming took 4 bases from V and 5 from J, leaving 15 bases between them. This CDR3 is CASSPDGVSETQYF. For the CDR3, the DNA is TGTGCCAGCAGCCCCGATGGGGTTTCGGAGACCCAGTACTTC.

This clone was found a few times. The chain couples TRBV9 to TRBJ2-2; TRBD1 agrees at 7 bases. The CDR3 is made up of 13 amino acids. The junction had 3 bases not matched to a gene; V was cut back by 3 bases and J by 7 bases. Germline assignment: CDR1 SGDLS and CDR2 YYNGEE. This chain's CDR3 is CASSGQGGGELFF. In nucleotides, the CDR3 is TGTGCCAGCAGCGGACAGGGCGGCGGGGAGCTGTTTTTT. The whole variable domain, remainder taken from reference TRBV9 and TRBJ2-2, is DSGVTQTPKHLITATGQRVTLRCSPRSGDLSVYWYQQSLDQGLQFLIQYYNGEERAKGNILERFSAQQFPDLHSELNLSSLELGDSALYFCASSGQGGGELFFGEGSRLTVL.

CDR3 DNA: TGCGCCAGCAGCTTTCCAGACACCGGGGAGCTGTTTTTT. Its translation is CASSFPDTGELFF. This chain uses TRBV5-1 with TRBJ2-2; D is ambiguous. The ends were cut back, 2 bases at V and 3 bases at J, with 5 bases in the middle. This CDR3 spans 13 amino acids. Per germline, CDR1 SGHRS and CDR2 YFSETQ.

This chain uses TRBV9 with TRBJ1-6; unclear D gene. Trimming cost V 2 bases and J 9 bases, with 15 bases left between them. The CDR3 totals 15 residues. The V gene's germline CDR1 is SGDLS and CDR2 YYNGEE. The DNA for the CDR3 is TGTGCCAGCAGCGTTTATGGACTCAGCGGTTCACCCCTCCACTTT. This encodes CASSVYGLSGSPLHF.

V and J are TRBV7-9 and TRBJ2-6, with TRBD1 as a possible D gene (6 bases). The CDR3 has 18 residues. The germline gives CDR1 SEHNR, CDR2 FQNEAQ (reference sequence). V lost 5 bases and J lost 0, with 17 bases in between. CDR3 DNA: TGTGCCAGCAGCCCTCGGACAGACTTCAACTCTGGGGCCAACGTCCTGACTTTC. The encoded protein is CASSPRTDFNSGANVLTF.

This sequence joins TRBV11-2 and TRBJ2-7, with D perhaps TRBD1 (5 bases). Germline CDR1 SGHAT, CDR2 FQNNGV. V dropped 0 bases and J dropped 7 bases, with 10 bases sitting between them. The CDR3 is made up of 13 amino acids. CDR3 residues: CASSLDRAGEQYF. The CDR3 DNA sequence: TGTGCCAGCAGCTTAGACAGGGCCGGTGAGCAGTACTTC.

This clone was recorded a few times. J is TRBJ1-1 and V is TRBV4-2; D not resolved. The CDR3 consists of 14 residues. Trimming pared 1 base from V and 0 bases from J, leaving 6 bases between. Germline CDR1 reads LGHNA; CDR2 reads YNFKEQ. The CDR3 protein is CASSQGSLNTEAFF. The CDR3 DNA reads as TGTGCCAGCAGCCAAGGTAGTCTGAACACTGAAGCTTTCTTT.

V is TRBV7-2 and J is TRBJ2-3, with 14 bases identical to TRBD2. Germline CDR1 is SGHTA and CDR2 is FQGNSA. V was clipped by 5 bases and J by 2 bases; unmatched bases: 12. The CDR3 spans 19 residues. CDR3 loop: CASSLLATSGGVPTDTQYF. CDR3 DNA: TGTGCCAGCAGCCTCTTAGCGACTAGCGGGGGGGTACCCACAGATACGCAGTATTTT.